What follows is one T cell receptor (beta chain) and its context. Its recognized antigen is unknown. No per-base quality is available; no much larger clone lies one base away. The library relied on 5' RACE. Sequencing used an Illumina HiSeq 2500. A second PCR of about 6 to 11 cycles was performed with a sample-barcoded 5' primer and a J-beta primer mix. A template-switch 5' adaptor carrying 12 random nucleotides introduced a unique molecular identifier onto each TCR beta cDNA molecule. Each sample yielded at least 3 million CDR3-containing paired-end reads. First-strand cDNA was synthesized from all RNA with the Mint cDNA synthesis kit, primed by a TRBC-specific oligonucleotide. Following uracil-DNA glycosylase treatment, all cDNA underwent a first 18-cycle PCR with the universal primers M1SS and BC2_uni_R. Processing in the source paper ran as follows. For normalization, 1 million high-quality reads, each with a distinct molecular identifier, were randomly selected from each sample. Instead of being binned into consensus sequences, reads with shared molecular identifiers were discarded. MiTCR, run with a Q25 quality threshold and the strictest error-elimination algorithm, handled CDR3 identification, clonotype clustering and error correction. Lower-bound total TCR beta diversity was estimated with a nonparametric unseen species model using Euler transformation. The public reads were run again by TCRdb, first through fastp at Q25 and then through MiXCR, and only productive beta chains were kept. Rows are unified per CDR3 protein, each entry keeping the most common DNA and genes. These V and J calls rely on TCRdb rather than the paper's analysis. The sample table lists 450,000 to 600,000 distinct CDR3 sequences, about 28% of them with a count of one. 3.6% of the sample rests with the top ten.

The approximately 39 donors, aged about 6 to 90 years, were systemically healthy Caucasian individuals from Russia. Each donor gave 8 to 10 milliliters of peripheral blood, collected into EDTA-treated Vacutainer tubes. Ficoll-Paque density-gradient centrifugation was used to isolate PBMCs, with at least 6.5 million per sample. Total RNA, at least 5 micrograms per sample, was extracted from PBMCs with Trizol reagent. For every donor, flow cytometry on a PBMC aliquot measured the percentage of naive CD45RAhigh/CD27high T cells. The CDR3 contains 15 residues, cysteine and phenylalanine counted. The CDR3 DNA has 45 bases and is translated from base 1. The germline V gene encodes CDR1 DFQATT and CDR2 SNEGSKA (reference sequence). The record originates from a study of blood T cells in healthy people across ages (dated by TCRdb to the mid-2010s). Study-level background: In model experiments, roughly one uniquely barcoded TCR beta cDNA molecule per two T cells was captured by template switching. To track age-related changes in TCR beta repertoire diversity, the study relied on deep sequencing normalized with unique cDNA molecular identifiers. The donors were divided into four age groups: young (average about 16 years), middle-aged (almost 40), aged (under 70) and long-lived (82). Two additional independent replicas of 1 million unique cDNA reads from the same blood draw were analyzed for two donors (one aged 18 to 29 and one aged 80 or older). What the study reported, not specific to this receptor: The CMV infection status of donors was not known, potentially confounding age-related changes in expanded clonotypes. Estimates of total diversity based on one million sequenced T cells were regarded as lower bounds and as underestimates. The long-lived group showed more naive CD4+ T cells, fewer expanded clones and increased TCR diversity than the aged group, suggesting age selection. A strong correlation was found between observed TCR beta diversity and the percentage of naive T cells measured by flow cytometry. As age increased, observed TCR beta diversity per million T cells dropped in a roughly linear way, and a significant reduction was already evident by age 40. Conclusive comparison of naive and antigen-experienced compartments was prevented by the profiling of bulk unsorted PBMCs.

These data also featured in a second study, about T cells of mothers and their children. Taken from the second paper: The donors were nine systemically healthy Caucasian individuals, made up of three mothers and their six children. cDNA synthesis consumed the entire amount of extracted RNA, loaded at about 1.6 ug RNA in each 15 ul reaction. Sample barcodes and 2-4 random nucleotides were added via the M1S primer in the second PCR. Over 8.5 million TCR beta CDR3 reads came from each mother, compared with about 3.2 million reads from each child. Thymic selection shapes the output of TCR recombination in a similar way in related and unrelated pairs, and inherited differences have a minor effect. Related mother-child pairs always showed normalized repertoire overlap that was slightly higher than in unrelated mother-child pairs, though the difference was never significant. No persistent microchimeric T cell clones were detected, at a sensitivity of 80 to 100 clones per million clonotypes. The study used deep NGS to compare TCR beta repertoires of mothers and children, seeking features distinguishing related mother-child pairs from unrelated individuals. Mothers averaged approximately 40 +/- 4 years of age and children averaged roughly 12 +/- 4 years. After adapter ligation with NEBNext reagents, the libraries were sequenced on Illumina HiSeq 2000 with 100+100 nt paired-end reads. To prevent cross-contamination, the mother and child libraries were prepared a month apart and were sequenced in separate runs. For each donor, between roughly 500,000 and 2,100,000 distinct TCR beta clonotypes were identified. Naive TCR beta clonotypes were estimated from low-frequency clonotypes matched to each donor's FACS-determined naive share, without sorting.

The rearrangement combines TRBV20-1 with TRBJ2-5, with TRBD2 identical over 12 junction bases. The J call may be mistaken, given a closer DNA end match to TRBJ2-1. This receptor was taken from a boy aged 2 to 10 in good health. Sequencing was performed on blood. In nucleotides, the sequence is TGCAGTGCTAGTATCGGGACTAGCGGGCTAAATGAGCAGTTCTTC. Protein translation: CSASIGTSGLNEQFF.